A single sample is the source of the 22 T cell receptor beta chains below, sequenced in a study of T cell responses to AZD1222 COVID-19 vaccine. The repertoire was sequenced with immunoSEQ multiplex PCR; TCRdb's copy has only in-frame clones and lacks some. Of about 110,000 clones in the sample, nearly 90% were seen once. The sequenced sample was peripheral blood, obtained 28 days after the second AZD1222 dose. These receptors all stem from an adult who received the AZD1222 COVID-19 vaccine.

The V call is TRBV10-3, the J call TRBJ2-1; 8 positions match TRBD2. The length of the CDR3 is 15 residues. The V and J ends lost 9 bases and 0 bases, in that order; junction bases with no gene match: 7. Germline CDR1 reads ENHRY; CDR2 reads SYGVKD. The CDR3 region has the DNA TGTGCCATTGGAACTAGCGGAAGCTCCTACAATGAGCAGTTCTTC. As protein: CAIGTSGSSYNEQFF.

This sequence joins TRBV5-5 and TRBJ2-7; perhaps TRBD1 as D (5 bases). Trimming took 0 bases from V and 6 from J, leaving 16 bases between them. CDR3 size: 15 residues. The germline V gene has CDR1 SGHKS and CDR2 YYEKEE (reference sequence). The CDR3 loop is CASSLGQLFSTEQYF. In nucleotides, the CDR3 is TGTGCCAGCAGCTTGGGACAGCTCTTCTCGACCGAGCAGTACTTC.

Here the CDR3 DNA reads TGTGCCAGCAGTTTGGAACTAGCGGACGTCTACTCCTACAATGAGCAGTTCTTC. Translated: CASSLELADVYSYNEQFF. The chain has TRBV28 and TRBJ2-1, with TRBD2 matching 8 bases. V lost 3 bases to trimming and J lost 0 bases; unmatched junction nucleotides: 10. This CDR3 has 18 amino acids. Germline V CDR1 and CDR2: MDHEN, SYDVKM.

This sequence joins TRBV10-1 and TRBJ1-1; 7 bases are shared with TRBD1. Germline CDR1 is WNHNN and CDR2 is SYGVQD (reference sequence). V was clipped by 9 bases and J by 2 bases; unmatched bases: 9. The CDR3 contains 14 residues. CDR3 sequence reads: CARASGTANTEAFF. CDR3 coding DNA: TGCGCCAGAGCCAGCGGGACAGCCAACACTGAAGCTTTCTTT.

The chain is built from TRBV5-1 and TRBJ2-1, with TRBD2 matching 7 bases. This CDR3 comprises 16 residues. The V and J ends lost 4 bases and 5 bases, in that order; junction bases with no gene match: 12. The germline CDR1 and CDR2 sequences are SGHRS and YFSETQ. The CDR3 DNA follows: TGCGCCAGCAGCATATCCCCTAGCGGATCCAACAATGAGCAGTTCTTC. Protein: CASSISPSGSNNEQFF.

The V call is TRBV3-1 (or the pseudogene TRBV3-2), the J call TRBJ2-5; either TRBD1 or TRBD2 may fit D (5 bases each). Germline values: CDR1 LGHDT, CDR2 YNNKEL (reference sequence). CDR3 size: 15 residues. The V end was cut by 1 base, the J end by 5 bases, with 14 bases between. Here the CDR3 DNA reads TGTGCCAGCAGCCAAGGAATGCAGGGAGCGGAGACCCAGTACTTC. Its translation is CASSQGMQGAETQYF.

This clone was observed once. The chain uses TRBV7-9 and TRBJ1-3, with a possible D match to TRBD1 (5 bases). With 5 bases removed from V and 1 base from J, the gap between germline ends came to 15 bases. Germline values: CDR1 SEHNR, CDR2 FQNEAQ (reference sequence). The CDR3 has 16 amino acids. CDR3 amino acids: CASSTRTGTSGNTIYF. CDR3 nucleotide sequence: TGTGCCAGCAGCACCCGAACCGGGACGTCTGGAAACACCATATATTTT.

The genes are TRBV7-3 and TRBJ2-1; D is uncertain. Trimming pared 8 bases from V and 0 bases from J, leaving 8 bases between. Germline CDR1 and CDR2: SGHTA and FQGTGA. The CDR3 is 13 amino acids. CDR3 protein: CASAWSSYNEQFF. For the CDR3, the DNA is TGTGCCAGCGCTTGGAGCTCCTACAATGAGCAGTTCTTC.

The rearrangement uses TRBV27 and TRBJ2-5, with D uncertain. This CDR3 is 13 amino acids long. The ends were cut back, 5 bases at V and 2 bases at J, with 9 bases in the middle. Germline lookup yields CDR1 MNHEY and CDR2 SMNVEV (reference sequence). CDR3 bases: TGTGCCAGCAGTACTTACCTACAAGAGACCCAGTACTTC. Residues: CASSTYLQETQYF.

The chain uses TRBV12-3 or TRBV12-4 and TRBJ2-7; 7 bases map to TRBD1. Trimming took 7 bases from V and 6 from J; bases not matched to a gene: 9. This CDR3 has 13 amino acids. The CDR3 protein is CASNHHDRVEQYF. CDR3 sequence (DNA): TGTGCCAGCAACCACCACGACAGGGTCGAGCAGTACTTC.

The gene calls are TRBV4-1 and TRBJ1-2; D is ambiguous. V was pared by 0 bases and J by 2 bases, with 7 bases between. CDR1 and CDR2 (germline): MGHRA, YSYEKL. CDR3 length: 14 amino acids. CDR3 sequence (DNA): TGCGCCAGCAGCCAAGATTCTAGGAACTATGGCTACACCTTC. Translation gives CASSQDSRNYGYTF.

CDR3 loop: CASSLEGTGGAFRSEKLFF. CDR3 nucleotides: TGTGCCAGCAGCTTAGAGGGGACAGGGGGCGCTTTTCGCAGTGAAAAACTGTTTTTT. The chain links TRBV7-2 to TRBJ1-4; 12 positions agree with TRBD1. The CDR3 sequence is 19 residues long. The germline V gene has CDR1 SGHTA and CDR2 FQGNSA. V shed 1 base, J shed 7 bases, and the junction held 13 bases outside the gene matches.

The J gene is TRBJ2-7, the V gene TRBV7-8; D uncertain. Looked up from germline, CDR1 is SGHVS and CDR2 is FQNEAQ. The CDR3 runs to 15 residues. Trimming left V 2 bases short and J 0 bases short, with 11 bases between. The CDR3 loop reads CASSLRTKSSYEQYF. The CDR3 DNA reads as TGTGCCAGCAGCTTAAGAACAAAGAGCTCCTACGAGCAGTACTTC.

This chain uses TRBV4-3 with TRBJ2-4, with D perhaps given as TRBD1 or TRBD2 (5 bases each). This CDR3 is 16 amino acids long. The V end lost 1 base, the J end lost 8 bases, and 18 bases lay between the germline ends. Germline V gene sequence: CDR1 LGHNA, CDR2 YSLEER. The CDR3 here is CASSQAPGPEGDIQYF. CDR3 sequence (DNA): TGCGCCAGCAGCCAAGCTCCGGGGCCCGAGGGAGACATTCAGTACTTC.

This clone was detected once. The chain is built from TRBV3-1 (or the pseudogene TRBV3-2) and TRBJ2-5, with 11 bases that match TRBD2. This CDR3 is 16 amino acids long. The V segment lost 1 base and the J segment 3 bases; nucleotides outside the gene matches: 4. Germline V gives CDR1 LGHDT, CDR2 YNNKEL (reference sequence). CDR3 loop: CASSQVAGGGEETQYF. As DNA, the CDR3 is TGTGCCAGCAGCCAAGTAGCGGGAGGGGGAGAAGAGACCCAGTACTTC.

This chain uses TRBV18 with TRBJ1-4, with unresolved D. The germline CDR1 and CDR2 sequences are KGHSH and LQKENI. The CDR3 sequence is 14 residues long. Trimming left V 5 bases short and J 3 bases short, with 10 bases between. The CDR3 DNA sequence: TGTGCCAGCTCAGTAGCCCCCGCTAATGAAAAACTGTTTTTT. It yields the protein CASSVAPANEKLFF.

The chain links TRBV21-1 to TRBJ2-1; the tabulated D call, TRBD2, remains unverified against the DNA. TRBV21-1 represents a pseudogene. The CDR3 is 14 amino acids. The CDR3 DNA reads TGTGCCAGCAGCAAAGTATCTAGCGTACATGAGCAGTTCTTC. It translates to CASSKVSSVHEQFF.

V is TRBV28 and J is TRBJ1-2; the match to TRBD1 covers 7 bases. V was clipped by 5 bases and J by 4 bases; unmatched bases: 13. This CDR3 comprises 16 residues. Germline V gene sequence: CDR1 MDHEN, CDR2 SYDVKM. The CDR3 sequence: CASSLASGQNFYGYTF. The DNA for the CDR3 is TGTGCCAGCAGTCTAGCATCGGGACAGAACTTCTATGGCTACACCTTC.

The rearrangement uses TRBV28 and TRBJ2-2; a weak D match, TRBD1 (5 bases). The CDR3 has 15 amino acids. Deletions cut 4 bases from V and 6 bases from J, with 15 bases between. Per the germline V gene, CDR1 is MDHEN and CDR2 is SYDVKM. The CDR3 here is CASSSPGIGAGELFF. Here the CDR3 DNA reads TGTGCCAGCAGTTCCCCAGGGATAGGCGCCGGGGAGCTGTTTTTT.

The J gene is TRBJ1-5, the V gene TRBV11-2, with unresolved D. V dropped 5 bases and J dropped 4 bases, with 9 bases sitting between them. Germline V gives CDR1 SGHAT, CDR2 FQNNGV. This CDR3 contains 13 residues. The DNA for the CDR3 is TGTGCCAGCAGCGCGACGGGGAATCAGCCCCAGCATTTT. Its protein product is CASSATGNQPQHF.

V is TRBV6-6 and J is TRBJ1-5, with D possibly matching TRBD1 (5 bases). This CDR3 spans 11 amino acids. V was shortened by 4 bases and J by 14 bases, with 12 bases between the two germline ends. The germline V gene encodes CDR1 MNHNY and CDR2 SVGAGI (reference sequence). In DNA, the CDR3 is TGTGCCAGCAGTTCGCATGACAGTAAGCATTTT. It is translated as CASSSHDSKHF.

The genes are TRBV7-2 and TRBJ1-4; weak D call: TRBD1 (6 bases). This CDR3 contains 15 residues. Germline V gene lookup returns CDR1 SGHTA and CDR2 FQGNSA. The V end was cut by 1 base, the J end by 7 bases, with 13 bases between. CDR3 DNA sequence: TGTGCCAGCAGCTTAGGAACAGGGTATGGTGAAAAACTGTTTTTT. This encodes CASSLGTGYGEKLFF.